The present T cell receptor beta chain was sequenced within a study of siplizumab effects on memory and regulatory T cells. Some 100,000 TCR templates per sample were assayed. TCRdb keeps only in-frame clones here, not all; method: immunoSEQ multiplex PCR. The table has around 87,000 clones, about 90% seen once. Study-level findings and limits: The drug siplizumab significantly decreased the alloreactive sequences that could be traced to unstimulated CD4+ memory cells. The alloresponse seemed to draw substantially on naive T cells, which appeared more diverse than memory cells.

As to this clone: Its cognate antigen is unknown.

The CDR3 covers 12 residues. Germline CDR1 and CDR2: SNHLY and FYNNEI. Trimming removed 7 bases at V and 2 bases at J, with 8 bases between. The receptor was derived from a human donor in good health. This chain uses TRBV2 with TRBJ2-5, with TRBD1 as a possible D gene (5 bases). Input material: CD4+ T cells sorted from blood. CDR3: CASTAGQETQYF. CDR3 DNA: TGTGCCAGCACGGCAGGGCAAGAGACCCAGTACTTC.